These 28 T cell receptor beta chains came from one sample sequenced in a study of cytomegalovirus exposure and HLA in healthy donors. Primers for the PCR totalled 60 Vbeta and 13 Jbeta. Libraries were prepared by immunoSEQ multiplex PCR; TCRdb keeps only in-frame clonotypes and omits some of them. The data show 100,000 to 150,000 clones, more than 80% seen once. The sample was PBMCs. The origin of the receptors is a woman in her thirties or forties in good health and CMV-seropositive.

This chain joins TRBV6-5 and TRBJ1-3; D is uncertain. Germline V lookup: CDR1 MNHEY, CDR2 SVGAGI. V was trimmed by 4 bases and J by 0 bases, leaving 10 bases between them. There are 15 residues in the CDR3. CDR3 region: CASSSTIVSGNTIYF. CDR3 sequence (DNA): TGTGCCAGCAGTTCCACCATAGTCTCTGGAAACACCATATATTTT.

The chain uses TRBV6-1 and TRBJ2-1; 9 bases are shared with TRBD2. The CDR3 contains 15 residues. Germline V CDR1 and CDR2: MNHNS, SASEGT. The junction had 6 bases not matched to a gene; V was cut back by 5 bases and J by 4 bases. CDR3 DNA sequence: TGTGCCAGCAGTAGCGGGGGGACCATTTACAATGAGCAGTTCTTC. Translating it yields CASSSGGTIYNEQFF.

The chain carries TRBV29-1 and TRBJ2-1, with TRBD2 matching over 10 bases. The CDR3 length is 13 residues. Germline CDR1 is SQVTM and CDR2 is ANQGSEA. The CDR3 DNA sequence: TGCGGCGGCGAGCGGGAGGGGTACAATGAGCAGTTCTTC. Translation: CGGEREGYNEQFF.

The chain combines TRBV4-1 with TRBJ1-1; the D is unclear. The CDR3 consists of 13 residues. Germline V gene lookup returns CDR1 MGHRA and CDR2 YSYEKL. The V and J ends lost 4 bases and 3 bases respectively, with 9 bases between them. CDR3 sequence (DNA): TGCGCCAGCAGCCCAGCGAGGGACACTGAAGCTTTCTTT. It specifies CASSPARDTEAFF.

This clone has a single count. The chain employs TRBV27 and TRBJ2-1; D may be TRBD2 (5 bases). V shed 7 bases and J shed 0 bases, with 19 bases lying between them. The CDR3 sequence is 17 residues long. Germline V gives CDR1 MNHEY, CDR2 SMNVEV (reference sequence). The CDR3, as DNA: TGTGCCAGCAAGATCCGAGGCCCCGGAGGCTCCTACAATGAGCAGTTCTTC. This gives the protein CASKIRGPGGSYNEQFF.

This rearrangement joins TRBV10-3 to TRBJ1-1; 8 nucleotides line up with TRBD1. Germline CDR1 reads ENHRY; CDR2 reads SYGVKD. The length of the CDR3 is 13 residues. The V and J ends lost 6 bases and 5 bases, in that order; junction bases with no gene match: 5. The CDR3 region has the DNA TGTGCCATCAGGAGGGGACAGGTAACTGAAGCTTTCTTT. It encodes CAIRRGQVTEAFF.

The chain recombines TRBV6-5 with TRBJ2-7, with a weak D call TRBD2 (6 bases). There are 15 residues in the CDR3. Germline lookup yields CDR1 MNHEY and CDR2 SVGAGI. With 5 bases removed from V and 1 base from J, the gap between germline ends came to 15 bases. CDR3 region: CASSPTTGVSYEQYF. CDR3 DNA: TGTGCCAGCAGTCCCACGACGGGGGTATCCTACGAGCAGTACTTC.

CDR3 sequence (DNA): TGTGCCAGCATCCAGCAGGGGGCGCTTGTAACTAATGAAAAACTGTTTTTT. It encodes CASIQQGALVTNEKLFF. The V and J genes are TRBV28 and TRBJ1-4; 8 bases line up with TRBD1. V shed 7 bases and J 1 base; nucleotides not matched to a gene: 11. Per germline, CDR1 MDHEN and CDR2 SYDVKM. The CDR3 is 17 residues long.

The J gene is TRBJ2-5, the V gene TRBV4-1, with a possible D match to TRBD1 (6 bases). CDR1 is MGHRA and CDR2 is YSYEKL in the germline V gene. The CDR3 is 16 amino acids. V was cut by 2 bases and J by 2 bases, with 15 bases left in between. The CDR3: CASSQYYGGQQETQYF. For the CDR3, the DNA is TGCGCCAGCAGCCAATACTACGGCGGACAGCAAGAGACCCAGTACTTC.

The rearrangement links TRBV2 to TRBJ1-4; possibly TRBD1 for D (6 bases). Germline values: CDR1 SNHLY, CDR2 FYNNEI. The ends were cut back, 4 bases at V and 11 bases at J, with 11 bases in the middle. There are 12 residues in the CDR3. The CDR3 loop reads CASSVSGVKLFF. The DNA for the CDR3 is TGTGCCAGCAGTGTTTCAGGGGTGAAACTGTTTTTT.

This clone was detected only once. The genes are TRBV5-1 and TRBJ2-3; D possibly corresponds to TRBD1 (5 bases). The CDR3 runs to 14 residues. Germline CDR1 reads SGHRS; CDR2 reads YFSETQ. The V end lost 4 bases, the J end lost 8 bases, and 17 bases lay between the germline ends. CDR3 sequence reads: CASSQDNPQITQYF. Written as DNA, the CDR3 is TGCGCCAGCAGCCAGGACAACCCCCAGATTACGCAGTATTTT.

This chain connects TRBV28 to TRBJ2-3, with 12 bases identical to TRBD2. Unmatched junction bases numbered 6, after V lost 3 bases and J lost 5 bases. CDR3 length: 16 residues. Germline V gives CDR1 MDHEN, CDR2 SYDVKM. CDR3 nucleotide sequence: TGTGCCAGCAGTTTGTCTAGCGGGGGGGCCGGAGATACGCAGTATTTT. This codes for CASSLSSGGAGDTQYF.

The chain links TRBV4-1 to TRBJ2-7; the D is unclear. CDR1 is MGHRA and CDR2 is YSYEKL in the germline V gene. This CDR3 has 15 amino acids. The V end was cut by 0 bases, the J end by 1 base, with 10 bases between. CDR3 coding DNA: TGCGCCAGCAGCCAAGATTTCGCAGGATCCTACGAGCAGTACTTC. Protein product: CASSQDFAGSYEQYF.

In DNA form, the CDR3 reads TGCGCCAGCAGCTCGGGGTATGGACTGGCGTCCTACGAGCAGTACTTC. Residues: CASSSGYGLASYEQYF. This sequence joins TRBV5-1 and TRBJ2-7; D might be TRBD2 (5 bases). V lost 3 bases, J lost 1 base, and 17 bases lay in between. The CDR3 is made up of 16 amino acids. Germline lookup yields CDR1 SGHRS and CDR2 YFSETQ. Together with reference TRBV5-1 and TRBJ2-7, the CDR3 gives the full variable domain: KAGVTQTPRYLIKTRGQQVTLSCSPISGHRSVSWYQQTPGQGLQFLFEYFSETQRNKGNFPGRFSGRQFSNSRSEMNVSTLELGDSALYLCASSSGYGLASYEQYFGPGTRLTVT.

This rearrangement joins TRBV18 to TRBJ1-2; D is uncertain. Germline CDR1 KGHSH, CDR2 LQKENI. Trimming shortened V by 0 bases and J by 0 bases, and 8 bases separated the two germline ends. The CDR3 length is 15 residues. CDR3 protein: CASSPPTGSNYGYTF. The DNA for the CDR3 is TGTGCCAGCTCACCACCGACTGGATCTAACTATGGCTACACCTTC.

The chain links TRBV21-1 to TRBJ2-3; the D call TRBD2 from the table was never checked on the DNA. TRBV21-1 is tagged as a pseudogene. The CDR3 has 11 residues. The CDR3, as DNA: TGTGCCAGCAGCCACCCGCGTACGCAGTATTTT. It codes for CASSHPRTQYF.

This clone appeared a few times. The chain combines TRBV7-6 with TRBJ2-3; tentatively, D is TRBD2 (6 bases). CDR3 length: 14 residues. The V gene's germline CDR1 is SGHVS and CDR2 FNYEAQ. The V gene lost 5 bases and the J gene lost 2 bases, with 11 bases spanning the gap. The CDR3 sequence: CASSVGGITDTQYF. Here the CDR3 DNA reads TGTGCCAGCAGCGTTGGAGGGATCACAGATACGCAGTATTTT.

This chain links TRBV5-1 with TRBJ1-1; 9 bases fit TRBD1. Germline CDR1 is SGHRS and CDR2 is YFSETQ. The V segment lost 7 bases and the J segment 10 bases; nucleotides outside the gene matches: 8. The length of the CDR3 is 12 residues. The CDR3: CASSTGTGLAFF. Here the CDR3 DNA reads TGCGCCAGCTCTACTGGGACAGGGTTAGCTTTCTTT.

This clone appeared once. The chain is built from TRBV5-4 and TRBJ2-1; D call uncertain. Trimming took off 2 bases at V and 5 bases at J, with 5 bases between the two ends. The germline V gene has CDR1 SGHNT and CDR2 YYREEE (reference sequence). There are 12 residues in the CDR3. CDR3 protein: CASSFSDNEQFF. In DNA form, the CDR3 reads TGTGCCAGCAGCTTTTCGGACAATGAGCAGTTCTTC.

The chain is built from TRBV5-5 and TRBJ1-2; no firm D call. The CDR3 is made up of 14 amino acids. The ends were cut back, 0 bases at V and 4 bases at J, with 10 bases in the middle. Germline values: CDR1 SGHKS, CDR2 YYEKEE (reference sequence). CDR3 sequence: CASSLGTGTYGYTF. CDR3 in DNA: TGTGCCAGCAGCTTGGGGACGGGAACCTATGGCTACACCTTC.

This chain joins TRBV5-1 and TRBJ2-2; TRBD2 matches 8 bases. Germline lookup yields CDR1 SGHRS and CDR2 YFSETQ. This CDR3 contains 17 residues. After removal of 2 bases from V and 2 bases from J, the junction contained 8 bases not matched to a gene. CDR3 loop: CASSFSGAGINTGELFF. The DNA for the CDR3 is TGCGCCAGCAGCTTTAGCGGGGCCGGAATCAACACCGGGGAGCTGTTTTTT. The complete variable domain, with remaining parts taken from reference TRBV5-1 and TRBJ2-2, reads KAGVTQTPRYLIKTRGQQVTLSCSPISGHRSVSWYQQTPGQGLQFLFEYFSETQRNKGNFPGRFSGRQFSNSRSEMNVSTLELGDSALYLCASSFSGAGINTGELFFGEGSRLTVL.

The V and J genes are TRBV4-3 and TRBJ2-7, with a weak D call TRBD2 (6 bases). Germline V CDR1 and CDR2: LGHNA, YSLEER. The CDR3 consists of 16 residues. Trimming left V 1 base short and J 2 bases short, with 15 bases between. In DNA, the CDR3 is TGCGCCAGCAGCCAAGGCGGGGAGGCGGTCACCTACGAGCAGTACTTC. It specifies CASSQGGEAVTYEQYF.

The chain links TRBV4-3 to TRBJ2-1; 13 nucleotides line up with TRBD2. V shed 8 bases and J 9 bases; nucleotides not matched to a gene: 7. Germline-derived CDR1 and CDR2 are LGHNA and YSLEER. CDR3 length equals 14 residues. For the CDR3, the DNA is TGCGCCAGCGGGGGACTAGCGGGATCGGGTGAGCAGTTCTTC. Its translation: CASGGLAGSGEQFF.

The chain carries TRBV6-5 and TRBJ2-1; unclear D gene. Germline loops: CDR1 MNHEY, CDR2 SVGAGI. The CDR3 consists of 15 residues. The V gene lost 2 bases and the J gene lost 7 bases, with 15 bases spanning the gap. This CDR3 is CASSYPPLGKNEQFF. Here the CDR3 DNA reads TGTGCCAGCAGTTACCCTCCTCTTGGCAAGAATGAGCAGTTCTTC.

The chain links TRBV28 to TRBJ2-2; TRBD2 aligns across 7 bases. Trimming cost V 0 bases and J 4 bases; bases outside gene matches: 5. Per germline, CDR1 MDHEN and CDR2 SYDVKM. This CDR3 has 16 amino acids. The CDR3 DNA reads TGTGCCAGCAGTTTATGGTCGGGACTACCCACCGGGGAGCTGTTTTTT. It specifies CASSLWSGLPTGELFF.

Only one count was recorded for this clone. V and J are TRBV5-4 and TRBJ2-7; 9 bases fit TRBD1. The V gene's germline CDR1 is SGHNT and CDR2 YYREEE (reference sequence). The CDR3 contains 15 residues. Germline trimming cut 2 bases from V and 4 bases from J; bases unmatched to any gene: 7. The CDR3 spells CASSLTGTGSYEQYF. The CDR3 bases are TGTGCCAGCAGCTTAACCGGGACAGGGTCTTACGAGCAGTACTTC.

The CDR3 protein is CATAGDRRLNTEAFF. In DNA form, the CDR3 reads TGTGCCACGGCGGGGGACAGGCGCTTGAACACTGAAGCTTTCTTT. The chain carries TRBV10-3 and TRBJ1-1, with TRBD1 matching 8 bases. CDR3 length: 15 residues. V trimming: 10 bases; J trimming: 0 bases; junction bases outside the gene matches: 10. From germline, CDR1 is ENHRY and CDR2 SYGVKD.

The CDR3: CASSFPGSTEAFF. The CDR3 DNA sequence: TGTGCCAGCAGCTTTCCGGGGAGCACTGAAGCTTTCTTT. This chain joins TRBV7-2 and TRBJ1-1; D ambiguous. V lost 3 bases to trimming and J lost 4 bases, with 9 bases between them. Germline V lookup: CDR1 SGHTA, CDR2 FQGNSA. The CDR3 runs to 13 residues.